This T cell receptor beta chain was sequenced for a study of beta chain features in type 1 diabetes. Study findings and constraints: A moderate, significant TCRB CDR3 shortening appeared in type 1 diabetes across four CD4+ subsets. A closer apparent resemblance between naive, central memory and Treg TCRB repertoires was seen in patients than in healthy donors.

This clone has a handful of counts. The antigen remains undetermined. The CDR3 runs to 16 residues. CDR1 is LGHNA, CDR2 YNFKEQ, per germline. With 5 bases clipped from V and 4 bases from J, the junction kept 8 bases outside the gene matches. Expressed TCRB transcripts were sequenced because the isolated RNA had all been reverse transcribed beforehand. Only in-frame clones appear in the TCRdb table, and some are missing; sequencing was by immunoSEQ multiplex PCR. The sample includes roughly 610,000 clones, around 16% of them seen just once. Sequenced material: naive CD4+ T cells from blood. The receptor comes from a man younger than 30 in good health. The chain employs TRBV4-2 and TRBJ2-1; TRBD2 matches at 10 bases. The DNA for the CDR3 is TGTGCCAGCAGCGCGGCCGGGACTAGCGCTTACAATGAGCAGTTCTTC. Translation gives CASSAAGTSAYNEQFF.